These 6 T cell receptor beta chains originate from one sample sequenced in a study of somatic mutations in cytotoxic T cells in rheumatoid arthritis. Profiling relied on immunoSEQ multiplex PCR, and the TCRdb table lists in-frame clones only, not all of them. The sample yields about 20,000 clones, about 82% seen once. Sequencing was performed on CD8+ T cells sorted from blood. The receptors were sampled from a woman in her 50s in good health.

This chain connects TRBV28 to TRBJ1-2; 8 nucleotides agree with TRBD1. The trim removed 6 bases at V and 4 bases at J, leaving 4 bases unmatched. The CDR3 spans 13 residues. Germline lookup yields CDR1 MDHEN and CDR2 SYDVKM. The CDR3 DNA is TGTGCCAGCAGCCCGACAGGGGTCTATGGCTACACCTTC. It translates to CASSPTGVYGYTF.

This rearrangement joins TRBV7-9 to TRBJ1-1; TRBD1 aligns across 7 bases. This CDR3 has 14 residues. CDR1 and CDR2 (germline): SEHNR, FQNEAQ (reference sequence). The V gene end was trimmed by 7 bases and the J gene end by 7 bases; junction bases not matched to a gene: 12. This CDR3 reads CASTVLTGRIEAFF. CDR3 sequence (DNA): TGTGCCAGCACCGTTCTGACAGGGCGGATTGAAGCTTTCTTT. Looking up the rest from reference TRBV7-9 and TRBJ1-1 gives the full variable domain: DTGVSQNPRHKITKRGQNVTFRCDPISEHNRLYWYRQTLGQGPEFLTYFQNEAQLEKSRLLSDRFSAERPKGSFSTLEIQRTEQGDSAMYLCASTVLTGRIEAFFGQGTRLTVV.

The genes are TRBV6-1 and TRBJ2-5; unclear D gene. The CDR3 has 12 residues. V gave up 6 bases and J gave up 3 bases, with 8 bases separating them. CDR1 and CDR2 (germline): MNHNS, SASEGT. CDR3 in DNA: TGTGCCAGCAGAATGGCGGAAGAGACCCAGTACTTC. This sequence encodes CASRMAEETQYF.

The CDR3: CASSQELYGVETQYF. Written as DNA, the CDR3 is TGCGCCAGCAGCCAGGAGCTCTACGGAGTGGAGACCCAGTACTTC. This chain links TRBV4-3 with TRBJ2-5; D not resolved. The germline V gene encodes CDR1 LGHNA and CDR2 YSLEER. The CDR3 extends over 15 amino acids. Deletions cut 3 bases from V and 5 bases from J, with 16 bases between.

The chain carries TRBV2 and TRBJ2-2; D remains unclear. Germline CDR1 is SNHLY and CDR2 is FYNNEI. Trimming removed 0 bases from V and 9 bases from J, with 8 bases in between. This CDR3 contains 13 residues. CDR3 nucleotide sequence: TGTGCCAGCAGTGAAGCGACTCTCCGGGAGCTGTTTTTT. Translating gives CASSEATLRELFF.

This chain links TRBV6-6 with TRBJ2-3, with a weak D call TRBD1 (5 bases). The V gene's germline CDR1 is MNHNY and CDR2 SVGAGI (reference sequence). The CDR3 totals 14 residues. Deletions cut 4 bases from V and 2 bases from J, with 10 bases between. CDR3 sequence (DNA): TGTGCCAGCAGTTTACAGGAGATCACAGATACGCAGTATTTT. Encoded protein: CASSLQEITDTQYF.